The sequence of this T cell receptor (beta chain) was determined in a study of HIV-infected patients and healthy controls. This clonotype showed up many times. TCRdb passed the 5' RACE reads through MiXCR, listing each CDR3 protein once. This sample has almost 65,000 distinct CDR3 sequences; 15% to 20% occur once, and the top ten carry 1.1% to 1.5%. The CDR3 runs 14 residues. The V segment lost 7 bases and the J segment 1 base; nucleotides outside the gene matches: 7. The source material was CD4+ T cells from blood. The clonotype originates from a human donor in good health. The rearrangement uses TRBV12-3 or TRBV12-4 and TRBJ2-7; 7 positions match TRBD1. CDR3 nucleotide sequence: TGTGCCAGCACCCAGGACAGGCGGTCCTACGAGCAGTACTTC. Amino acids: CASTQDRRSYEQYF.